The T cell receptor (beta chain) described here comes from a study of beta chain features in type 1 diabetes. Whole-study context: Healthy donors resembled patients in age, gender and cell yields. Study-level points and caveats: TCRB CDR3s were moderately but significantly shorter in Type 1 diabetes patients in all four CD4+ subsets. Within the patient group, naive, central memory and Treg TCRB repertoires appeared more similar to each other than within healthy donors.

As to this clone: The antigen is undetermined.

Central memory, naive, regulatory and stem cell-like memory CD4+ cells were sorted by CD45RO/CCR7/CD25/CD127/CD95/CD27. TCRB transcripts that were expressed got sequenced, as all of the isolated RNA had been reverse transcribed. Roughly 3.6 million reads per sample were averaged for naive, central memory and regulatory samples. The method was immunoSEQ multiplex PCR; TCRdb's version includes in-frame clones alone and lacks a portion of them. The table includes about 52,000 clones, about 40% detected once. Germline CDR1 is MNHEY and CDR2 is SVGAGI. This CDR3 region has 13 residues. Trimming took off 7 bases at V and 1 base at J, with 10 bases between the two ends.

Sequencing was performed on Tregs from blood. The origin of this receptor is a man between 25 and 39 years old with type 1 diabetes. The chain couples TRBV6-5 to TRBJ1-1; D remains ambiguous. The CDR3 region has the DNA TGTGCCAGCACTAATCAGGAGAACACTGAAGCTTTCTTT. This sequence encodes CASTNQENTEAFF.